Below, one T cell receptor (beta chain) is given with its context. No antigen is known for it. Base quality data are lacking; no much larger clone is found one base away. This specimen comes from a study of cytomegalovirus exposure and HLA in healthy donors (dated by TCRdb to about 2017). Describing the broader study: According to a later analysis, one platform produced both the 110 or so validation repertoires and the 666 repertoires of the first cohort. The aim of the study was to test whether cataloging public T cell receptors could identify signatures of past pathogen exposure. Besides the first cohort of roughly 700 subjects, a separate validation cohort made up of 120 different subjects was used. The study combined high-throughput TCR immunosequencing, statistical association of individual TCRs with disease status, and machine learning to predict cytomegalovirus infection status.

Library preparation was by the immunoSEQ multiplex PCR assay. The paper's processing steps were these. To diagnose cytomegalovirus status from the catalog of TCR beta chain sequences, a statistical classification framework was built. The source is immuneACCESS, and TCRdb retained only in-frame sequences with V and J called. Part of the clones is not carried over; for the studies checked, unresolved V genes explain less than half of this, and the remainder is unexplained. The DNA gave D and trimming, while V, J and clone size come from that table. The sample table lists under 85,000 clones, 85% to 95% of them with a count of one. The ten biggest clones cover 2.1% of the sample. Separate from the approximately 700-subject first cohort, the validation cohort of roughly 130 subjects was the group to which the donors belonged. General conclusions and limits of the study: The classifier was reported to diagnose cytomegalovirus status with high specificity and sensitivity in both the original and validation cohorts. Most TCR sequences were seen in very few donors, while some public TCRs were found in many individuals. A total of some 180 TCR beta chains were listed by the study as associated with cytomegalovirus. In vitro tests confirmed that a few of the cytomegalovirus-associated TCR beta chains recognize cytomegalovirus antigens. The authors suggested that the approach could potentially be extended to other disease states and immunological phenotypes. Of the cluster scores, 85% to 95% were above 0 in a later analysis, which found that TCRs clustered in the first cohort also tended to co-occur in the 120 validation repertoires. The validation cohort had no HLA typing available for a later analysis, so co-occurrence within that cohort was assessed over all 110 or so repertoires.

This clonotype originated in a woman aged 18-30 years in good health and CMV-seronegative. The sample was PBMCs.

This receptor carries the CDR3 CASSQDHGAQLSGYTF. The DNA is as follows: TGTGCCAGCAGCCAAGATCATGGGGCGCAGCTGTCTGGCTACACCTTC. The rearrangement joined TRBV14 to TRBJ1-2; perhaps TRBD1 is the D gene, with 5 bases matching. The germline V gene specifies SGHDN as CDR1 and FVKESK as CDR2. Trimming removed 0 bases from V and 7 bases from J, leaving 18 bases between the germline ends. CDR3 length: 16 amino acids, cysteine to phenylalanine. Of the read, only the CDR3 DNA is kept; its 48 bases are in frame from base 1. Reference TRBV14 and TRBJ1-2 genes cover what lies past the CDR3, so the full variable domain is EAGVTQFPSHSVIEKGQTVTLRCDPISGHDNLYWYRRVMGKEIKFLLHFVKESKQDESGMPNNRFLAERTGGTYSTLKVQPAELEDSGVYFCASSQDHGAQLSGYTFGSGTRLTVV.